The 9 T cell receptor beta chains given below trace back to one sample, sequenced in a study of OX40 agonist ivuxolimab in advanced cancers. Produced via immunoSEQ multiplex PCR; TCRdb's table is partial and in-frame only. The sample carries about 17,000 clones, roughly 72% recorded once. Sequenced here: CD4+ or CD8+ T cells sorted from blood, sampled in a trial of the OX40 agonist ivuxolimab. Receptor source: an adult with an advanced solid tumor such as melanoma, head and neck, liver or kidney cancer.

V usage is TRBV7-9 and J usage is TRBJ1-4; D is possibly TRBD1 (5 bases). V was cut by 4 bases and J by 0 bases, with 21 bases left in between. The CDR3 spans 19 residues. Germline CDR1 reads SEHNR; CDR2 reads FQNEAQ (reference sequence). CDR3 in DNA: TGTGCCAGCAGCTCCCAGATAGTGAGGGGAATTGCAACTAATGAAAAACTGTTTTTT. This codes for CASSSQIVRGIATNEKLFF.

This rearrangement joins TRBV5-4 to TRBJ1-6; TRBD1 matches 9 bases. Germline V gives CDR1 SGHNT, CDR2 YYREEE (reference sequence). The CDR3 contains 14 residues. The V gene end was trimmed by 3 bases and the J gene end by 10 bases; junction bases not matched to a gene: 5. The CDR3 bases are TGTGCCAGCAGCTGGGACAGGGTCGGCTCACCCCTCCACTTT. Protein product: CASSWDRVGSPLHF.

CDR3 in DNA: TGTGCCAGCAGCTTGGTTTGGGACAGGGGCAATCAGCCCCAGCATTTT. The encoded protein is CASSLVWDRGNQPQHF. The genes are TRBV5-5 and TRBJ1-5, with TRBD1 matching over 9 bases. V dropped 0 bases and J dropped 2; count of bases not matched to a gene: 3. This CDR3 spans 16 amino acids. Germline values: CDR1 SGHKS, CDR2 YYEKEE (reference sequence). The full variable domain, with the rest looked up from reference TRBV5-5 and TRBJ1-5, is DAGVTQSPTHLIKTRGQQVTLRCSPISGHKSVSWYQQVLGQGPQFIFQYYEKEERGRGNFPDRFSARQFPNYSSELNVNALLLGDSALYLCASSLVWDRGNQPQHFGDGTRLSIL.

The V call is TRBV6-6, the J call TRBJ2-7; D is undetermined. The germline V gene encodes CDR1 MNHNY and CDR2 SVGAGI (reference sequence). Trimming shortened V by 6 bases and J by 0 bases, and 12 bases separated the two germline ends. This CDR3 has 14 residues. As DNA, the CDR3 is TGTGCCAGCAGCTTGTCGGGCCCCTCCTACGAGCAGTACTTC. It yields the protein CASSLSGPSYEQYF.

The V gene is TRBV27, the J gene TRBJ1-5; 8 positions match TRBD1. This CDR3 comprises 15 residues. The V gene's germline CDR1 is MNHEY and CDR2 SMNVEV (reference sequence). Germline trimming cut 3 bases from V and 1 base from J; bases unmatched to any gene: 2. The CDR3: CASSLNRGSNQPQHF. CDR3 DNA sequence: TGTGCCAGCAGTTTGAACAGGGGGAGCAATCAGCCCCAGCATTTT.

The V and J genes are TRBV28 and TRBJ1-6; the match to TRBD1 covers 7 bases. The CDR3 has 16 residues. Per the germline V gene, CDR1 is MDHEN and CDR2 is SYDVKM. J was trimmed by 8 bases and V by 6 bases; bases with no gene match: 13. The CDR3 coding sequence is TGTGCCAGCAGCAACCCAGAGGCAGGGGGTTATTCACCCCTCCACTTT. Its translation is CASSNPEAGGYSPLHF. The full variable domain, rest sourced from reference TRBV28 and TRBJ1-6, is DVKVTQSSRYLVKRTGEKVFLECVQDMDHENMFWYRQDPGLGLRLIYFSYDVKMKEKGDIPEGYSVSREKKERFSLILESASTNQTSMYLCASSNPEAGGYSPLHFGNGTRLTVT.

CDR3: CANSEGFNNINIYNEQFF. Written as DNA, the CDR3 is TGTGCCAATTCGGAGGGATTTAACAATATTAATATTTACAATGAGCAGTTCTTC. The V gene is TRBV21-1, the J gene TRBJ2-1; the table names TRBD2, a call not compared with the DNA. TRBV21-1 is designated a pseudogene. The CDR3 runs 18 residues.

This clone came up once. The chain carries TRBV7-9 and TRBJ2-2; a weak D match, TRBD1 (6 bases). CDR3 length: 17 amino acids. V lost 6 bases, J lost 3 bases, and 20 bases lay in between. The germline V gene encodes CDR1 SEHNR and CDR2 FQNEAQ (reference sequence). CDR3 bases: TGTGCCAGCAGGGGGGCCGTCGGGCTCACAGACACCGGGGAGCTGTTTTTT. This codes for CASRGAVGLTDTGELFF.

The J gene is TRBJ1-1, the V gene TRBV19; TRBD1 aligns across 9 bases. V dropped 5 bases and J dropped 5; count of bases not matched to a gene: 15. The CDR3 is made up of 17 amino acids. Germline V gene data show CDR1 as LNHDA and CDR2 as SQIVND (reference sequence). The chain's CDR3 is CASSASDRGWRRTEAFF. The CDR3 bases are TGTGCCAGTAGTGCCTCGGACAGGGGATGGAGGAGGACTGAAGCTTTCTTT.